What follows are 29 T cell receptor beta chains derived from one specimen sequenced in a study of blood T cells in healthy people across ages. Then a second PCR, running roughly 6 to 11 cycles, was carried out with a sample-barcoded 5' primer and a J-beta primer mix. From the 5' RACE reads, TCRdb called clonotypes with MiXCR, one entry per CDR3 protein. The table has approximately 790,000 distinct CDR3 sequences, less than 80% seen once. Sequencing input: blood. These receptors were collected from a man aged 25 to 40 in good health.

This sequence joins TRBV7-2 and TRBJ2-5; the D gene is possibly TRBD1 (6 bases). The germline V and J ends were trimmed by 7 bases and 11 bases, with 20 bases remaining between them. Germline loops: CDR1 SGHTA, CDR2 FQGNSA. The CDR3 covers 13 residues. CDR3 bases: TGTGCCAGCAACGAGACTCGGGACAAAGAGCAGTACTTC. This translates into CASNETRDKEQYF.

This clonotype was observed a handful of times. The chain uses TRBV7-3 and TRBJ2-5, with 7 bases aligning to TRBD1. J was trimmed by 5 bases and V by 4 bases; bases with no gene match: 7. This CDR3 comprises 14 residues. Looked up from germline, CDR1 is SGHTA and CDR2 is FQGTGA. CDR3: CASSSTGQLETQYF. The CDR3 DNA sequence: TGTGCCAGCAGCTCAACGGGACAGCTGGAGACCCAGTACTTC. Using reference TRBV7-3 and TRBJ2-5 for the parts outside the CDR3, the full variable domain is GAGVSQTPSNKVTEKGKYVELRCDPISGHTALYWYRQSLGQGPEFLIYFQGTGAADDSGLPNDRFFAVRPEGSVSTLKIQRTERGDSAVYLCASSSTGQLETQYFGPGTRLLVL.

This clonotype showed up just a few times. This chain links TRBV7-2 with TRBJ2-1, with a possible D match to TRBD1 (5 bases). V lost 3 bases, J lost 3 bases, and 18 bases lay in between. This CDR3 is 17 amino acids long. Germline V gives CDR1 SGHTA, CDR2 FQGNSA. The CDR3 is CASSFIAGPRLYNEQFF. The CDR3 region has the DNA TGTGCCAGCAGCTTTATTGCAGGGCCGCGCCTCTACAATGAGCAGTTCTTC.

Concerning this clonotype itself: Just one base apart from a much larger clone, this may be a read error. This chain links TRBV5-1 with TRBJ2-1; TRBD1 might be the D (6 bases). CDR1 and CDR2 from the germline V gene are SGHRS and YFSETQ. The CDR3 extends over 15 amino acids. CDR3 region: CASSLQGSSYNERFF. The CDR3, as DNA: TGCGCCAGCAGCTTACAGGGCAGCTCCTACAATGAGCGGTTCTTC.

The chain has TRBV4-3 and TRBJ1-4; a weak D match, TRBD1 (5 bases). Germline-derived CDR1 and CDR2 are LGHNA and YSLEER. V lost 0 bases and J 4 bases, leaving 18 bases between the germline ends. The CDR3 runs to 18 residues. The CDR3 region is CASSQDPPQGLYNEKLFF. The DNA for the CDR3 is TGCGCCAGCAGCCAAGATCCCCCCCAGGGCCTCTATAATGAAAAACTGTTTTTT.

This clonotype was observed a handful of times. The chain carries TRBV27 and TRBJ2-3, with TRBD1 matching 7 bases. The CDR3 runs to 15 residues. Losses at the gene ends were 7 bases for V and 2 bases for J; bases not matched to a gene: 9. CDR1 and CDR2 (germline): MNHEY, SMNVEV (reference sequence). The CDR3 coding sequence is TGTGCCAGCAAAAGAGGGACAGCATCCACAGATACGCAGTATTTT. It translates to CASKRGTASTDTQYF.

This clonotype was detected once. The chain employs TRBV4-2 and TRBJ2-7; D could derive from TRBD1 or TRBD2 (5 bases each). V dropped 1 base and J dropped 3 bases, with 22 bases sitting between them. Germline CDR1 LGHNA, CDR2 YNFKEQ. This CDR3 region has 18 residues. CDR3 coding DNA: TGTGCCAGCAGCCAAGCCCCGGGACCTTCTATCCTACTCTACGAGCAGTACTTC. Its translation: CASSQAPGPSILLYEQYF.

The rearrangement uses TRBV27 and TRBJ2-7; D unclear. CDR1 and CDR2 (germline): MNHEY, SMNVEV (reference sequence). The V end was cut by 4 bases, the J end by 2 bases, with 12 bases between. CDR3 length: 14 amino acids. The DNA for the CDR3 is TGTGCCAGCAGTTCATTCGAGGTACCCTACGAGCAGTACTTC. This codes for CASSSFEVPYEQYF.

The DNA of the CDR3 is TGTGCCACCAGGGTGGGCTTGAATCAGCCCCAGCATTTT. Translating it yields CATRVGLNQPQHF. V gene TRBV15 combines with J gene TRBJ1-5, with no clear D. From germline, CDR1 is LNHNV and CDR2 YYDKDF (reference sequence). Trimming shortened V by 6 bases and J by 4 bases, and 10 bases separated the two germline ends. This CDR3 comprises 13 residues.

The gene calls are TRBV7-2 and TRBJ2-7; D is uncertain. Trimming removed 2 bases from V and 2 bases from J, with 7 bases in between. Per the germline V gene, CDR1 is SGHTA and CDR2 is FQGNSA. The CDR3 length is 13 residues. The CDR3 loop reads CASSLLSPYEQYF. As DNA, the CDR3 is TGTGCCAGCAGCTTACTAAGTCCCTACGAGCAGTACTTC.

In DNA form, the CDR3 reads TGTGCCAGCAGCCAACAAGAAGGTCGGAATACTGAAGCTTTCTTT. This sequence encodes CASSQQEGRNTEAFF. The chain joins TRBV4-2 to TRBJ1-1; D unclear. This CDR3 region has 15 residues. Germline V lookup: CDR1 LGHNA, CDR2 YNFKEQ. V was pared by 2 bases and J by 5 bases, with 15 bases between.

This rearrangement joins TRBV6-2 or TRBV6-3 to TRBJ2-1; D is tentatively TRBD1 or TRBD2 (5 bases each). Germline V gene data show CDR1 as MNHEY and CDR2 as SVGEGT. Deletions cut 5 bases from V and 9 bases from J, with 14 bases between. The CDR3 loop spans 13 amino acids. The CDR3 region has the DNA TGTGCCAGCAGTGCCACCGTGAGGGGTGAGCAGTTCTTC. Amino acids: CASSATVRGEQFF.

J is TRBJ2-3 and V is TRBV12-3 or TRBV12-4; 7 bases fit TRBD1. J gave up 6 bases and V 6 bases, and 6 bases lay outside the gene matches. The CDR3 has 13 residues. The CDR3 bases are TGTGCCAGCAGCCCCGGACAGGCGGATACGCAGTATTTT. It yields the protein CASSPGQADTQYF.

The V call is TRBV5-6, the J call TRBJ2-5; D is unclear. The CDR3 has 16 amino acids. From germline, CDR1 is SGHDT and CDR2 YYEEEE. Trimming shortened V by 0 bases and J by 3 bases, and 15 bases separated the two germline ends. The CDR3, as DNA: TGTGCCAGCAGCTTGGGGCCGTGGTCCTCCGAAGAGACCCAGTACTTC. Translation: CASSLGPWSSEETQYF. The entire variable domain, with the rest obtained from reference TRBV5-6 and TRBJ2-5, is as follows: DAGVTQSPTHLIKTRGQQVTLRCSPKSGHDTVSWYQQALGQGPQFIFQYYEEEERQRGNFPDRFSGHQFPNYSSELNVNALLLGDSALYLCASSLGPWSSEETQYFGPGTRLLVL.

This rearrangement joins TRBV27 to TRBJ1-3; D is ambiguous. Germline V lookup: CDR1 MNHEY, CDR2 SMNVEV (reference sequence). This CDR3 is 16 amino acids long. With 2 bases removed from V and 0 bases from J, the gap between germline ends came to 11 bases. CDR3 region: CASSLNTPSSGNTIYF. The CDR3 bases are TGTGCCAGCAGTTTAAATACTCCCTCCTCTGGAAACACCATATATTTT.

Points on this clonotype: Germline and junction disagree at one end, which may indicate a read error. V and J are TRBV24-1 and TRBJ2-6, with TRBD1 identical over 7 bases. The germline V gene encodes CDR1 KGHDR and CDR2 SFDVKD. The CDR3 runs 19 residues. Written as DNA, the CDR3 is TGCGCCACCAGTGATACCGGGACAGCCCATCCTTCTGGGGCCAACGTCCTGACTTTC. It yields the protein CATSDTGTAHPSGANVLTF.

This chain uses TRBV18 with TRBJ2-5; TRBD2 might be the D (6 bases). There are 15 residues in the CDR3. The germline V gene has CDR1 KGHSH and CDR2 LQKENI. V lost 0 bases and J lost 5, with 13 bases in between. The CDR3 here is CASSPPNGRGETQYF. Here the CDR3 DNA reads TGTGCCAGCTCACCACCGAACGGGAGAGGGGAGACCCAGTACTTC.

This clonotype was recorded a few times. The CDR3 protein is CASSYVLEQFF. The CDR3, as DNA: TGTGCCAGCAGTTATGTCCTTGAGCAGTTCTTC. The rearrangement uses TRBV6-2 or TRBV6-3 and TRBJ2-1; D is ambiguous. Between the trimmed V and J ends, which lost 3 bases and 9 bases, there was a span of 6 bases. The CDR3 covers 11 residues. The germline V gene encodes CDR1 MNHEY and CDR2 SVGEGT.

The chain has TRBV7-9 and TRBJ2-3; D not certain. Per the germline V gene, CDR1 is SEHNR and CDR2 is FQNEAQ (reference sequence). The CDR3 runs 15 residues. V gave up 0 bases and J gave up 2 bases, with 9 bases separating them. The DNA of the CDR3 is TGTGCCAGCAGCTTAGCGGTCCTCCCCACAGATACGCAGTATTTT. Translated, it gives CASSLAVLPTDTQYF.

The V and J genes are TRBV5-1 and TRBJ2-5; 14 bases align to TRBD2. J gave up 4 bases and V 4 bases, and 3 bases lay outside the gene matches. This CDR3 has 15 amino acids. The V gene's germline CDR1 is SGHRS and CDR2 YFSETQ. Written as DNA, the CDR3 is TGCGCCAGCAGCGAAGGGACTAGCGGGAGAGAGACCCAGTACTTC. It encodes CASSEGTSGRETQYF.

The chain has TRBV29-1 and TRBJ2-4; TRBD1 matches at 12 bases. The end of the DNA aligns better with TRBJ2-7, so the J call may be wrong. Germline lookup yields CDR1 SQVTM and CDR2 ANQGSEA. The CDR3 is 16 residues long. CDR3 loop: CSAHLAGTGGIHEQYF. The CDR3 nucleotides are TGCAGCGCTCACCTGGCCGGGACAGGGGGCATCCACGAGCAGTACTTC.

This clonotype was detected a few times. The genes are TRBV20-1 and TRBJ2-1, with 10 positions matching TRBD2. The germline V gene has CDR1 DFQATT and CDR2 SNEGSKA (reference sequence). The ends lost 3 bases at V and 9 bases at J; junction bases unmatched: 8. CDR3 length equals 14 residues. The CDR3: CSAREAGGAGEQFF. As DNA, the CDR3 is TGCAGTGCTAGGGAAGCGGGGGGGGCGGGTGAGCAGTTCTTC.

This sequence joins TRBV5-1 and TRBJ2-5; tentatively, D is TRBD1 (6 bases). V lost 3 bases and J lost 4, with 22 bases in between. The CDR3 contains 17 residues. From germline, CDR1 is SGHRS and CDR2 YFSETQ. The CDR3 DNA reads TGCGCCAGCAGCTGGGAACAGGGAAGCAGTCAGGGAGAGACCCAGTACTTC. Translating gives CASSWEQGSSQGETQYF.

Turning to this clonotype: One junction end does not reproduce the germline sequence, and a read error may be involved. CDR3 sequence reads: CAGSLGQGANTGELFF. The CDR3 nucleotides are TGCGCCGGCAGCTTAGGCCAGGGGGCGAACACCGGGGAGCTGTTTTTT. The chain recombines TRBV5-1 with TRBJ2-2, with 7 bases that match TRBD1. CDR3 length equals 16 residues. Germline V gives CDR1 SGHRS, CDR2 YFSETQ.

The V gene is TRBV28, the J gene TRBJ2-5, with TRBD2 as a possible D gene (5 bases). The V gene's germline CDR1 is MDHEN and CDR2 SYDVKM. V lost 6 bases to trimming and J lost 4 bases, with 15 bases between them. CDR3 size: 14 residues. The CDR3 sequence: CASSTRAGLETQYF. The CDR3 nucleotides read TGTGCCAGCAGCACGCGGGCGGGCTTAGAGACCCAGTACTTC.

In this sample, this clonotype turned up a few times. V gene TRBV7-2 combines with J gene TRBJ2-3, with 13 bases identical to TRBD2. In germline, CDR1 is SGHTA, CDR2 FQGNSA. J gave up 2 bases and V 5 bases, and 7 bases lay outside the gene matches. The CDR3 spans 17 residues. The CDR3 bases are TGTGCCAGCAGCGGTCGACTAGCGGGGGGCTCCACAGATACGCAGTATTTT. Protein product: CASSGRLAGGSTDTQYF.

The chain joins TRBV6-1 to TRBJ2-3; 7 nucleotides align to TRBD2. Germline-derived CDR1 and CDR2 are MNHNS and SASEGT. With V trimmed by 6 bases and J by 2 bases, 14 bases remained unmatched. The CDR3 has 17 residues. CDR3 in amino acids: CASSVVDLGTTTDTQYF. The CDR3 region has the DNA TGTGCCAGCAGCGTGGTTGATCTAGGGACTACCACAGATACGCAGTATTTT.

This CDR3 reads CASSQYSTGTSYETQYF. CDR3 coding DNA: TGTGCCAGCAGCCAATATTCAACCGGGACTAGTTACGAGACCCAGTACTTC. The J gene is TRBJ2-5, the V gene TRBV3-1, with 8 bases identical to TRBD2. Germline CDR1 is LGHDT and CDR2 is YNNKEL (reference sequence). V shed 2 bases, J shed 5 bases, and the junction held 13 bases outside the gene matches. This CDR3 region has 17 residues.

This chain links TRBV7-2 with TRBJ2-1, with 7 nucleotides matching TRBD2. CDR1 SGHTA and CDR2 FQGNSA come from the germline V gene. This CDR3 is built from 17 residues. Germline trimming cut 1 base from V and 4 bases from J; bases unmatched to any gene: 10. In nucleotides, the CDR3 is TGTGCCAGCAGCTTAGGTTGGGGCGGGGGACTATACAATGAGCAGTTCTTC. This encodes CASSLGWGGGLYNEQFF.